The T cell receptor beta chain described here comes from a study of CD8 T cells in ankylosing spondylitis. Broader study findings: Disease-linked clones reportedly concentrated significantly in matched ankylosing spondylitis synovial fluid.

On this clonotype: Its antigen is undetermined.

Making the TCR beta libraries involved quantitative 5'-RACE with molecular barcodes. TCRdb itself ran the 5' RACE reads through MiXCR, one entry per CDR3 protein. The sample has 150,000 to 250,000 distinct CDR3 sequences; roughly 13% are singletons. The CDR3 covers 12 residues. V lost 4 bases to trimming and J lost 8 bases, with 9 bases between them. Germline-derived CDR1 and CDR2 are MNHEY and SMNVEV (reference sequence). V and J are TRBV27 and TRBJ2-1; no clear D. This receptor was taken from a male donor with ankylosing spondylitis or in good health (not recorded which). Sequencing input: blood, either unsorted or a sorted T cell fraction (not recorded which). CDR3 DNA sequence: TGTGCCAGCAGTTCCGTCGTCCATGAGCAGTTCTTC. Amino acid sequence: CASSSVVHEQFF.